This TCR beta chain was obtained from a study of blood T cells in healthy people across ages. Overall study results and limits: Aged donors had fewer naive CD4+ cells and lower diversity than long-lived donors. Naive T cell percentage and TCR beta diversity correlated strongly.

The use of a sample-barcoded 5' primer and a J-beta primer mix characterized a second PCR of roughly 6 to 12 cycles. Each cDNA molecule, via a template-switch adaptor with 12 random nucleotides, was tagged. TCRdb ran MiXCR on the 5' RACE reads and lists one entry per CDR3 protein. The sample has hundreds of thousands of distinct CDR3 sequences; 29% are singletons. Concerning this clonotype itself: What it binds is not known.

This CDR3 contains 15 residues. Per the germline V gene, CDR1 is LGHDT and CDR2 is YNNKEL (reference sequence). V lost 6 bases and J lost 9; bases outside the gene matches: 15. The specimen was blood. J is TRBJ1-1 and V is TRBV3-1; 8 nucleotides align to TRBD1. The clonotype comes from an elderly woman in good health. CDR3 protein: CASSHRHSGTGQAFF. For the CDR3, the DNA is TGTGCCAGCAGTCATAGACACTCCGGGACAGGACAAGCTTTCTTT.